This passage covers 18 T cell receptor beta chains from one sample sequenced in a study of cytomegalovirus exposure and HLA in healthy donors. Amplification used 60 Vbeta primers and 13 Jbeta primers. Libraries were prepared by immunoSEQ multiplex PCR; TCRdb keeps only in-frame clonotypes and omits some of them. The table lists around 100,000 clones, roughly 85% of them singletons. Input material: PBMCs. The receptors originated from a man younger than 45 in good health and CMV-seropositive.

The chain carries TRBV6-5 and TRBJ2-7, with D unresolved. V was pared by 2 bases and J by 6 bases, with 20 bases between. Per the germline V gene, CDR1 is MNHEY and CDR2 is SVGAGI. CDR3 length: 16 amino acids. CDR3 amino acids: CASSYGFMRPLREQYF. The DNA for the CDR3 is TGTGCCAGCAGTTACGGTTTCATGCGGCCCCTGCGCGAGCAGTACTTC.

CDR3 protein: CASSSGLASWGGELFF. In DNA form, the CDR3 reads TGTGCCAGCAGCTCGGGACTAGCTTCGTGGGGCGGGGAGCTGTTTTTT. J is TRBJ2-2 and V is TRBV9; 9 bases match TRBD2. Unmatched junction bases numbered 11, after V lost 4 bases and J lost 7 bases. Germline V gives CDR1 SGDLS, CDR2 YYNGEE. There are 16 residues in the CDR3.

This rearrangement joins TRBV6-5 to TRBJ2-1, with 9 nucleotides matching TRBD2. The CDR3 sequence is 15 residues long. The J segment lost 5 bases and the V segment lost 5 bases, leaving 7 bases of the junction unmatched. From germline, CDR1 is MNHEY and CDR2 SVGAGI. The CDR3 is CASSKIAGANNEQFF. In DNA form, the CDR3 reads TGTGCCAGCAGTAAAATAGCGGGGGCAAACAATGAGCAGTTCTTC.

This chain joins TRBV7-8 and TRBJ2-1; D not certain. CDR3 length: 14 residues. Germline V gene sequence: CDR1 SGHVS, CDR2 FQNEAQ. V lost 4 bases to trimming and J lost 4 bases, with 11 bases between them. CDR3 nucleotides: TGTGCCAGCAGCTGGATTGAGGATTACAATGAGCAGTTCTTC. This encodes CASSWIEDYNEQFF.

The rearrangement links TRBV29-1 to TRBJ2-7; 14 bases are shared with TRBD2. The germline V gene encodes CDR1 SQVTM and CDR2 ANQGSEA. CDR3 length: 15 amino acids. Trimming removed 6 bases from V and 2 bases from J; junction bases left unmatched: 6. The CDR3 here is CSVSGLAGAAYEQYV. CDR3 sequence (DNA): TGCAGCGTGTCGGGACTAGCGGGAGCAGCCTACGAGCAGTACGTC.

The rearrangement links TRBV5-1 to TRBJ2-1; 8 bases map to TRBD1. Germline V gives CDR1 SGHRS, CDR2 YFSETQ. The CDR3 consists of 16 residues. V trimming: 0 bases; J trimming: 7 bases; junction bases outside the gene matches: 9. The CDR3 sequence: CASSLAGQGARNEQFF. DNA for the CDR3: TGCGCCAGCAGCTTGGCAGGGCAGGGGGCTCGGAATGAGCAGTTCTTC.

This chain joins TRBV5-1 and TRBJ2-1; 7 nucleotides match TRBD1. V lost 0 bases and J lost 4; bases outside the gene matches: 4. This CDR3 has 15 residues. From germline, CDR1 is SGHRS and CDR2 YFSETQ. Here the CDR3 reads CASSLEGQPYNEQFF. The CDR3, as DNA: TGCGCCAGCAGCTTGGAGGGACAGCCTTACAATGAGCAGTTCTTC.

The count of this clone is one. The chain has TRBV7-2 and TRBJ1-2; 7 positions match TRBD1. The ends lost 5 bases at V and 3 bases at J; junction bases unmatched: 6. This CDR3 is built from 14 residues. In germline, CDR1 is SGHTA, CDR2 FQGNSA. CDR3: CASSADRRYYGYTF. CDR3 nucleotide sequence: TGTGCCAGCAGCGCGGACAGGAGATACTATGGCTACACCTTC.

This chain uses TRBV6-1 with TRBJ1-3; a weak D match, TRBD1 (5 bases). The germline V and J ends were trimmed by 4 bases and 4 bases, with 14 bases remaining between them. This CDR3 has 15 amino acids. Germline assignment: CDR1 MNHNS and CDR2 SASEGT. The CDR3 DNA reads TGTGCCAGCAGTGTACACAGGATGGTGGGAAACACCATATATTTT. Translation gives CASSVHRMVGNTIYF.

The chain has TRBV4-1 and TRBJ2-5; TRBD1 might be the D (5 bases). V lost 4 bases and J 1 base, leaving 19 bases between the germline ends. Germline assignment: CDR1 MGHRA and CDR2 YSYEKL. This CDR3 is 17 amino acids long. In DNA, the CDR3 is TGCGCCAGCAGCCCCTCGGGTAGGGGAACCCCCCAAGAGACCCAGTACTTC. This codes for CASSPSGRGTPQETQYF.

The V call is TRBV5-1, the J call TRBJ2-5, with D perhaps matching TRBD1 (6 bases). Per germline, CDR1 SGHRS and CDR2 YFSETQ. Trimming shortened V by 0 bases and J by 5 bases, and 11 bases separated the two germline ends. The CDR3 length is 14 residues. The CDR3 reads CASSLAGAGETQYF. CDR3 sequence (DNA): TGCGCCAGCAGCTTGGCAGGGGCCGGGGAGACCCAGTACTTC.

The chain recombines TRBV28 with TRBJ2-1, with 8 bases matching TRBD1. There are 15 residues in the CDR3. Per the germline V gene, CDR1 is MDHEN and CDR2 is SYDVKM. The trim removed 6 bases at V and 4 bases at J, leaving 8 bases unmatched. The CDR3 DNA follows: TGTGCCAGCAGCCTCCCGACAGGGGAGTACAATGAGCAGTTCTTC. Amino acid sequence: CASSLPTGEYNEQFF. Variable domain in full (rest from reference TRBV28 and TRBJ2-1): DVKVTQSSRYLVKRTGEKVFLECVQDMDHENMFWYRQDPGLGLRLIYFSYDVKMKEKGDIPEGYSVSREKKERFSLILESASTNQTSMYLCASSLPTGEYNEQFFGPGTRLTVL.

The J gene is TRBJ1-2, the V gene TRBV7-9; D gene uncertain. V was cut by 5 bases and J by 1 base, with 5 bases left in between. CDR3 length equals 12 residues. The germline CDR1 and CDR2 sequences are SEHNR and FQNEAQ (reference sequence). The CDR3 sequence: CASSTDNYGYTF. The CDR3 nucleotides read TGTGCCAGCAGCACTGATAACTATGGCTACACCTTC.

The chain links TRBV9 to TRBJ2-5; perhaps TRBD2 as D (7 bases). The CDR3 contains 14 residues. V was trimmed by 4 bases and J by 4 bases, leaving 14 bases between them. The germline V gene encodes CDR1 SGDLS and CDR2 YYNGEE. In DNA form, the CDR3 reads TGTGCCAGCAGCTTGCGAGGGGGGGGAGAGACCCAGTACTTC. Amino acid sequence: CASSLRGGGETQYF.

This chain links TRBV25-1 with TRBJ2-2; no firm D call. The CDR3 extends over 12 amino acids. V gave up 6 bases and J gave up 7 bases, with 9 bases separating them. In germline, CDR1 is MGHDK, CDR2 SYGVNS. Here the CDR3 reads CASRGVIGELFF. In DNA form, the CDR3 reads TGTGCCAGCAGGGGCGTTATCGGGGAGCTGTTTTTT.

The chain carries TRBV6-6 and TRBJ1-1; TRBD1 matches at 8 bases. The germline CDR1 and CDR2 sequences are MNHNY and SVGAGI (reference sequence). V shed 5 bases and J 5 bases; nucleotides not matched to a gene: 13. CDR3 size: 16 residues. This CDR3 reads CASSRGPQGGRTEAFF. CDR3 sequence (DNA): TGTGCCAGCAGTAGAGGGCCACAGGGGGGGAGGACTGAAGCTTTCTTT.

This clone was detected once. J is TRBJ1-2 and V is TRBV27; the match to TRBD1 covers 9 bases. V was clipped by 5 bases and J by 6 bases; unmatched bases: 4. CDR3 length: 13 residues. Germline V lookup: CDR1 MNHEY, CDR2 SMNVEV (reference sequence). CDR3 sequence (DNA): TGTGCCAGCAGTGGAAGGACAGGGGATGGCTACACCTTC. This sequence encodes CASSGRTGDGYTF.

This CDR3 reads CASSISTRDRYYGYTF. CDR3 coding DNA: TGTGCCAGTAGTATAAGTACTCGGGACAGGTACTATGGCTACACCTTC. The rearrangement joins TRBV19 to TRBJ1-2; 8 nucleotides agree with TRBD1. The CDR3 sequence is 16 residues long. The germline gives CDR1 LNHDA, CDR2 SQIVND (reference sequence). Trimming at V came to 2 bases and at J to 3 bases, leaving 8 bases not matched to a gene.